This entry lists 28 T cell receptor beta chains sequenced from one sample in a study of blood T cell repertoires in COVID-19. Libraries were prepared by immunoSEQ multiplex PCR; TCRdb keeps only in-frame clonotypes and omits some of them. In the table there are under 150,000 clones, approximately 87% of which are singletons. Sequencing used PBMCs or T cells enriched from blood (not recorded which). The receptor source for this set is a man aged 50 to 60 in a cohort exposed to, infected with or recovered from COVID-19 (not recorded which).

The rearrangement joins TRBV27 to TRBJ1-5, with D maybe TRBD1 (6 bases). The CDR3 consists of 15 residues. The germline CDR1 and CDR2 sequences are MNHEY and SMNVEV (reference sequence). Trimming pared 10 bases from V and 1 base from J, leaving 17 bases between. For the CDR3, the DNA is TGTGCCACCGCAGGGGTAAGGGAAAGCAATCAGCCCCAGCATTTT. It is translated as CATAGVRESNQPQHF.

The chain employs TRBV18 and TRBJ2-1; D may be TRBD2 (6 bases). V gave up 8 bases and J gave up 0 bases, with 11 bases separating them. The CDR3 sequence is 14 residues long. Germline V gene data show CDR1 as KGHSH and CDR2 as LQKENI. The CDR3 here is CASRGSSSYNEQFF. CDR3 bases: TGTGCCAGCCGGGGGTCTAGCTCCTACAATGAGCAGTTCTTC.

The chain joins TRBV7-2 to TRBJ2-3, with 7 bases fitting TRBD1. The CDR3 extends over 16 amino acids. The V gene end was trimmed by 5 bases and the J gene end by 6 bases; junction bases not matched to a gene: 14. Germline assignment: CDR1 SGHTA and CDR2 FQGNSA. This CDR3 reads CASSTVDRTQWDTQYF. DNA of the CDR3: TGTGCCAGCAGCACAGTGGACAGGACCCAATGGGATACGCAGTATTTT.

This clone was found a few times. The chain recombines TRBV6-5 with TRBJ2-1; 7 bases are a match to TRBD1. Per the germline V gene, CDR1 is MNHEY and CDR2 is SVGAGI. V shed 7 bases, J shed 3 bases, and the junction held 6 bases outside the gene matches. CDR3 size: 14 residues. In DNA form, the CDR3 reads TGTGCCAGCACCACCGGGACAGACTACAATGAGCAGTTCTTC. Residues: CASTTGTDYNEQFF.

The chain recombines TRBV6-2 or TRBV6-3 with TRBJ2-2; D perhaps matches TRBD1 (5 bases). This CDR3 has 15 residues. Germline lookup yields CDR1 MNHEY and CDR2 SVGEGT. Trimming removed 6 bases from V and 5 bases from J, with 16 bases in between. The CDR3 DNA is TGTGCCAGCAGCCCCGCAGGGATTGATACCGGGGAGCTGTTTTTT. It specifies CASSPAGIDTGELFF.

This clone was recorded a few times. In DNA, the CDR3 is TGTGCCAGCAGCCCCGACGCCCGGGGAGAGCAGTTCTTC. Its translation: CASSPDARGEQFF. The genes are TRBV11-2 and TRBJ2-1; D may be TRBD2 (5 bases). V was shortened by 5 bases and J by 10 bases, with 15 bases between the two germline ends. The V gene's germline CDR1 is SGHAT and CDR2 FQNNGV. The CDR3 is 13 amino acids.

The chain uses TRBV7-9 and TRBJ1-2; D gene unclear. The CDR3 is 14 amino acids. V lost 0 bases to trimming and J lost 1 base, with 6 bases between them. CDR1 SEHNR and CDR2 FQNEAQ come from the germline V gene (reference sequence). In DNA form, the CDR3 reads TGTGCCAGCAGCTTAGCTGGCAGTAACTATGGCTACACCTTC. Translated, it gives CASSLAGSNYGYTF.

Points on this clone: At the DNA level, this CDR3 is encoded by other sequences in the same sample as well. The chain links TRBV25-1 to TRBJ2-5, with D perhaps matching TRBD2 (5 bases). The V end was cut by 8 bases, the J end by 5 bases, with 15 bases between. Germline CDR1 and CDR2: MGHDK and SYGVNS. This CDR3 comprises 13 residues. As DNA, the CDR3 is TGTGCCAGCGCCCGTCGGACGGGGGAGACCCAGTACTTC. It codes for CASARRTGETQYF.

The rearrangement uses TRBV7-2 and TRBJ2-1; 7 bases fit TRBD2. Germline lookup yields CDR1 SGHTA and CDR2 FQGNSA. With V trimmed by 4 bases and J by 7 bases, 7 bases remained unmatched. The CDR3 sequence is 14 residues long. In DNA form, the CDR3 reads TGTGCCAGCAGCTACCCTAGCGGACCAAATGAGCAGTTCTTC. This encodes CASSYPSGPNEQFF.

The V gene is TRBV5-4, the J gene TRBJ2-3; the match to TRBD2 covers 12 bases. Germline values: CDR1 SGHNT, CDR2 YYREEE (reference sequence). This CDR3 spans 16 amino acids. Trimming took 4 bases from V and 3 from J; bases not matched to a gene: 6. The CDR3 spells CASSPWTSGVTDTQYF. CDR3 DNA: TGTGCCAGCAGCCCCTGGACTAGCGGGGTAACAGATACGCAGTATTTT.

The V gene is TRBV12-3 or TRBV12-4, the J gene TRBJ1-5, with TRBD1 as a possible D gene (6 bases). This CDR3 comprises 13 residues. Trimming took off 8 bases at V and 7 bases at J, with 15 bases between the two ends. Here the CDR3 reads CASRLQGWQPQHF. CDR3 bases: TGTGCCAGCCGCTTACAGGGTTGGCAGCCCCAGCATTTT.

This rearrangement joins TRBV6-4 to TRBJ1-1, with D maybe TRBD1 (6 bases). Between the trimmed V and J ends, which lost 4 bases and 9 bases, there was a span of 12 bases. This CDR3 has 12 amino acids. Germline lookup yields CDR1 MRHNA and CDR2 SNTAGT. CDR3 sequence: CASSVRTDQAFF. CDR3 in DNA: TGTGCCAGCAGTGTAAGGACAGACCAAGCTTTCTTT.

The rearrangement uses TRBV24-1 and TRBJ2-5, with 10 bases matching TRBD1. Germline CDR1 reads KGHDR; CDR2 reads SFDVKD. With V trimmed by 3 bases and J by 5 bases, 8 bases remained unmatched. The length of the CDR3 is 16 residues. CDR3 region: CATSDTGTGDGETQYF. DNA for the CDR3: TGTGCCACCAGTGATACCGGGACAGGGGACGGGGAGACCCAGTACTTC.

The V call is TRBV27, the J call TRBJ2-3; D perhaps matches TRBD2 (7 bases). V was pared by 6 bases and J by 6 bases, with 16 bases between. The CDR3 runs 14 residues. Germline V gives CDR1 MNHEY, CDR2 SMNVEV (reference sequence). CDR3 loop: CASRLRGAGDTQYF. The CDR3 region has the DNA TGTGCCAGCAGGTTACGGGGGGCAGGTGATACGCAGTATTTT.

V and J are TRBV21-1 and TRBJ2-1; TRBD2 is the table's D call and was not checked against the DNA. TRBV21-1 is a listed pseudogene. CDR3 length: 15 residues. In DNA form, the CDR3 reads TGTGCCAGCAGCAACAAGCGGGGGGGCCCCCATGAGCAGTTCTTC. Encoded protein: CASSNKRGGPHEQFF.

The chain is built from TRBV5-1 and TRBJ2-7; no clear D. Trimming shortened V by 5 bases and J by 0 bases, and 12 bases separated the two germline ends. There are 14 residues in the CDR3. Germline-derived CDR1 and CDR2 are SGHRS and YFSETQ. In DNA, the CDR3 is TGCGCCAGCAGTCAGAATTCGGGCTCCTACGAGCAGTACTTC. Encoded protein: CASSQNSGSYEQYF.

V is TRBV10-3 and J is TRBJ1-1; D is unresolved. Trimming took off 4 bases at V and 0 bases at J, with 9 bases between the two ends. Germline V gives CDR1 ENHRY, CDR2 SYGVKD. This CDR3 comprises 14 residues. This chain's CDR3 is CAISGKQLNTEAFF. In nucleotides, the CDR3 is TGTGCCATCAGTGGGAAACAGTTGAACACTGAAGCTTTCTTT.

The V gene is TRBV18, the J gene TRBJ2-2; D perhaps matches TRBD1 (6 bases). The V end lost 5 bases, the J end lost 0 bases, and 19 bases lay between the germline ends. The CDR3 covers 18 residues. Germline-derived CDR1 and CDR2 are KGHSH and LQKENI. CDR3 bases: TGTGCCAGCTCAAGTAGGGTCGGCGGACAGTCGAACACCGGGGAGCTGTTTTTT. Its translation: CASSSRVGGQSNTGELFF.

The chain links TRBV4-1 to TRBJ2-3, with 9 bases matching TRBD1. Germline CDR1 reads MGHRA; CDR2 reads YSYEKL. The CDR3 runs 19 residues. The V segment lost 3 bases and the J segment 2 bases; nucleotides outside the gene matches: 15. CDR3 amino acids: CASSQWFSRDRVFTDTQYF. DNA for the CDR3: TGCGCCAGCAGCCAGTGGTTCAGCCGGGACAGGGTCTTCACAGATACGCAGTATTTT.

The chain combines TRBV6-5 with TRBJ1-1; no definite D call. Germline V gene sequence: CDR1 MNHEY, CDR2 SVGAGI. The CDR3 covers 13 residues. The V end lost 6 bases, the J end lost 10 bases, and 18 bases lay between the germline ends. The CDR3 spells CASRPARRFPAFF. The CDR3 DNA reads TGTGCCAGCAGGCCGGCCAGGAGGTTCCCAGCTTTCTTT.

The chain employs TRBV10-2 and TRBJ1-2; 7 nucleotides agree with TRBD1. Looked up from germline, CDR1 is WSHSY and CDR2 is SAAADI. The J segment lost 7 bases and the V segment lost 3 bases, leaving 5 bases of the junction unmatched. The CDR3 has 13 residues. The CDR3 DNA sequence: TGCGCCAGCAGTGAAACGGGACAGAGTGGCTACACCTTC. This sequence encodes CASSETGQSGYTF.

This rearrangement joins TRBV9 to TRBJ1-3; 7 bases align to TRBD1. This CDR3 contains 14 residues. V gave up 5 bases and J gave up 0 bases; unmatched junction bases: 2. CDR1 and CDR2 from the germline V gene are SGDLS and YYNGEE. Here the CDR3 reads CASSGTVSGNTIYF. The CDR3 coding sequence is TGTGCCAGCAGTGGGACAGTCTCTGGAAACACCATATATTTT.

This rearrangement joins TRBV2 to TRBJ2-7, with a weak D call TRBD2 (6 bases). The germline V gene has CDR1 SNHLY and CDR2 FYNNEI. This CDR3 has 14 amino acids. V lost 8 bases and J lost 0, with 14 bases in between. CDR3 in amino acids: CASQEGRTSYEQYF. As DNA, the CDR3 is TGTGCCAGCCAGGAGGGGCGGACCTCCTACGAGCAGTACTTC. Based on the CDR3 plus reference TRBV2 and TRBJ2-7, the full variable domain is EPEVTQTPSHQVTQMGQEVILRCVPISNHLYFYWYRQILGQKVEFLVSFYNNEISEKSEIFDDQFSVERPDGSNFTLKIRSTKLEDSAMYFCASQEGRTSYEQYFGPGTRLTVT.

Note on this clone: One junction end does not reproduce the germline sequence, and a read error may be involved. The chain uses TRBV2 and TRBJ1-6; D gene unclear. CDR1 SNHLY and CDR2 FYNNEI come from the germline V gene. This CDR3 has 14 amino acids. The CDR3 DNA sequence: TGTGCCAGCAGTGAAGCTTTAACAGTACCTCCGTTGCGCTTT. It encodes CASSEALTVPPLRF.

The V gene is TRBV4-1, the J gene TRBJ1-5, with 8 bases fitting TRBD1. V shed 4 bases and J 4 bases; nucleotides not matched to a gene: 3. This CDR3 is 14 amino acids long. From germline, CDR1 is MGHRA and CDR2 YSYEKL. In DNA form, the CDR3 reads TGCGCCAGCAGCCGAGACAGGGGTAATCAGCCCCAGCATTTT. Amino acid sequence: CASSRDRGNQPQHF.

The chain joins TRBV29-1 to TRBJ1-1, with a weak D call TRBD1 (5 bases). Germline V gene sequence: CDR1 SQVTM, CDR2 ANQGSEA. V lost 4 bases and J lost 5, with 14 bases in between. The CDR3 extends over 13 amino acids. The CDR3, as DNA: TGCAGCGTTGGGGGCAAGAGTCGTACTGAAGCTTTCTTT. It is translated as CSVGGKSRTEAFF.

This chain joins TRBV28 and TRBJ1-6; TRBD1 aligns across 7 bases. Germline assignment: CDR1 MDHEN and CDR2 SYDVKM. This CDR3 is 15 amino acids long. The J segment lost 8 bases and the V segment lost 5 bases, leaving 9 bases of the junction unmatched. The CDR3 reads CASSPLDRDDSPLHF. CDR3 bases: TGTGCCAGCAGTCCCCTCGACAGGGACGATTCACCCCTCCACTTT.

This sequence joins TRBV19 and TRBJ1-5; TRBD1 matches at 9 bases. V gave up 5 bases and J gave up 6 bases; unmatched junction bases: 11. The CDR3 runs to 16 residues. CDR1 and CDR2 (germline): LNHDA, SQIVND (reference sequence). CDR3 coding DNA: TGTGCCAGTAGTTTCTCGACAGGGGGGGGAGTTCAGCCCCAGCATTTT. This gives the protein CASSFSTGGGVQPQHF.